A selection of T cell receptor beta chains follows, all from one sample in a study of T cells in Graves' hyperthyroidism and ophthalmopathy. MiXCR, run by TCRdb on the multiplex PCR reads, gives a single entry per CDR3 protein. The top ten hold around 7.7% of the sample, which has some 720,000 distinct CDR3 sequences, around 15% seen once. The specimen sequenced was blood. These receptors were taken from a man aged 18 to 29 with Graves' hyperthyroidism. The CDR3 runs from the conserved cysteine through the conserved F or W. The order of the fields is V gene, D gene, clone size, J gene, CDR3 protein, CDR3 DNA. A D gene is named only where the DNA matches it firmly. Where a row states a size, it is once, few, many or the class of an expanded clone; other rows omit it.

>TRBV9|-|-|TRBJ1-5
CASSAEGTLNQPQHF
TGTGCCAGCAGCGCCGAGGGGACACTTAATCAGCCCCAGCATTTT
>TRBV28|TRBD1|many|TRBJ1-5
CASSSRTGLGLNQPQHF
TGTGCCAGCAGTTCCCGGACAGGGTTGGGCCTCAATCAGCCCCAGCATTTT
>TRBV6-1|TRBD1|few|TRBJ2-6
CASNTGGASGANVLTF
TGTGCCAGCAACACAGGGGGCGCGTCTGGGGCCAACGTCCTGACTTTC
>TRBV20-1|TRBD1|-|TRBJ1-2
CSAVQGAGHQSYTF
TGCAGTGCCGTACAGGGGGCTGGCCACCAAAGCTACACCTTC
>TRBV6-5|-|few|TRBJ2-7
CASSYSTTEQYF
TGTGCCAGCAGTTACTCTACCACCGAGCAGTACTTC
>TRBV2|TRBD1|many|TRBJ1-1
CASIDRGRDTEAFF
TGTGCCAGCATAGACAGGGGGCGAGACACTGAAGCTTTCTTT
>TRBV28|-|many|TRBJ1-2
CASSVGGDSKSYTF
TGTGCCAGCAGTGTTGGGGGTGACAGCAAGAGCTACACCTTC
>TRBV5-1|-|many|TRBJ2-1
CASSFSGEGEQFF
TGCGCCAGCAGCTTTTCGGGAGAGGGGGAGCAGTTCTTC
>TRBV28|TRBD2|many|TRBJ2-7
CASSSGTSVYEQYF
TGTGCCAGCAGTTCCGGGACTAGCGTCTACGAGCAGTACTTC
>TRBV12-3/TRBV12-4|-|few|TRBJ2-4
CASSQDNKNIQYF
TGTGCCAGCAGTCAAGATAACAAAAACATTCAGTACTTC
>TRBV6-1|-|-|TRBJ1-4
CASRKTGTDLVFF
TGTGCCAGCAGGAAAACCGGGACCGACCTGGTGTTTTTT
>TRBV18|TRBD2|-|TRBJ2-1
CASSRGLAGDDEQFF
TGTGCCAGCTCACGCGGACTAGCGGGAGACGATGAGCAGTTCTTC
>TRBV7-8|TRBD2|many|TRBJ2-3
CASSTRTSGISTDTQYF
TGTGCCAGCAGCACCCGGACTAGCGGGATCAGCACAGATACGCAGTATTTT
>TRBV19|-|-|TRBJ2-2
CASRGALDTGELFF
TGTGCCAGTAGGGGGGCGTTGGACACCGGGGAGCTGTTTTTT
>TRBV7-9|-|-|TRBJ2-2
CASSRPYEELFF
TGTGCCAGCAGCCGTCCTTACGAGGAGCTGTTTTTT
>TRBV10-3|TRBD1|-|TRBJ2-1
CAISGPRGREQFF
TGTGCCATCAGTGGGCCGAGGGGGCGGGAGCAGTTCTTC
>TRBV12-3/TRBV12-4|-|-|TRBJ1-1
CASTKDMNTEAFF
TGTGCCAGCACTAAAGACATGAACACTGAAGCTTTCTTT
>TRBV7-3|-|-|TRBJ1-3
CASSQRVPRSPGNTIYF
TGTGCCAGCAGCCAACGTGTGCCGCGGTCTCCTGGAAACACCATATATTTT
>TRBV5-1|TRBD2|-|TRBJ2-7
CASSDPGGAPYEQYF
TGCGCCAGCAGCGACCCGGGGGGGGCTCCCTACGAGCAGTACTTC
>TRBV9|-|-|TRBJ1-5
CASSVGHQPQHF
TGTGCCAGCAGCGTAGGGCATCAGCCCCAGCATTTT
>TRBV14|-|once|TRBJ2-1
CASSQRDFAREQFF
TGTGCCAGCAGCCAAAGGGACTTCGCAAGAGAGCAGTTCTTC
>TRBV5-8|-|many|TRBJ2-1
CASSFLVNEQFF
TGTGCCAGCAGCTTCCTCGTGAATGAGCAGTTCTTC
>TRBV7-2|-|many|TRBJ1-1
CASSYTGSTEAFF
TGTGCCAGCAGCTACACAGGGAGCACTGAAGCTTTCTTT
>TRBV18|-|few|TRBJ2-5
CASSPGQGTRETQYF
TGTGCCAGCTCACCTGGTCAGGGGACACGGGAGACCCAGTACTTC
>TRBV4-1|-|-|TRBJ1-1
CASSQENAREAFF
TGCGCCAGCAGCCAAGAGAATGCTCGTGAAGCTTTCTTT
>TRBV7-9|-|many|TRBJ2-3
CASSEQGGTDTQYF
TGTGCCAGCAGTGAACAGGGAGGCACAGATACGCAGTATTTT
>TRBV28|-|-|TRBJ2-4
CASSLWSGGAGNIQYF
TGTGCCAGCAGTTTATGGAGCGGAGGGGCGGGAAACATTCAGTACTTC
>TRBV27|-|many|TRBJ1-5
CASSLGQGRNQPQHF
TGTGCCAGCAGTTTAGGGCAGGGACGCAATCAGCCCCAGCATTTT
>TRBV30|TRBD2|-|TRBJ2-3
CAWSGELVAGHTDTQYF
TGTGCCTGGAGTGGGGAACTCGTAGCGGGTCACACAGATACGCAGTATTTT
>TRBV20-1|-|many|TRBJ2-5
CSASGTETQYF
TGCAGTGCTAGCGGGACAGAGACCCAGTACTTC
>TRBV7-2|TRBD2|-|TRBJ2-6
CASSLAGGVGTPFSGANVLTF
TGTGCCAGCAGCTTAGCGGGGGGGGTGGGGACCCCATTCTCTGGGGCCAACGTCCTGACTTTC
>TRBV7-3|-|-|TRBJ2-4
CASSEGGAKNIQYF
TGTGCCAGCAGCGAGGGGGGAGCCAAAAACATTCAGTACTTC
>TRBV7-6|TRBD2|-|TRBJ2-5
CASSLGDGRAFETQYF
TGTGCCAGCAGCCTCGGAGACGGGAGGGCCTTCGAGACCCAGTACTTC
>TRBV28|-|-|TRBJ1-1
CASTVEVVTEAFF
TGTGCCAGCACCGTGGAGGTGGTGACTGAAGCTTTCTTT
>TRBV12-3/TRBV12-4|TRBD2|many|TRBJ2-5
CASRWGGVETQYF
TGTGCCAGCAGATGGGGAGGGGTCGAGACCCAGTACTTC
>TRBV5-8|TRBD1|-|TRBJ1-1
CASSIDRVDTEAFF
TGTGCCAGCAGCATAGACAGGGTTGACACTGAAGCTTTCTTT
>TRBV20-1|TRBD1|few|TRBJ1-5
CSAREGTGPNQPQHF
TGCAGTGCTAGAGAGGGGACAGGGCCGAATCAGCCCCAGCATTTT
>TRBV7-3|-|-|TRBJ2-1
CASSPRGGWAEQFF
TGTGCCAGCAGCCCAAGGGGGGGATGGGCTGAGCAGTTCTTC
>TRBV24-1|-|once|TRBJ2-1
CATSDSRTANNEQFF
TGTGCCACCAGTGATTCGAGGACGGCCAACAATGAGCAGTTCTTC
>TRBV7-2|-|many|TRBJ2-1
CASSLAHILGNEQFF
TGTGCCAGCAGCTTAGCGCACATTCTGGGCAATGAGCAGTTCTTC
>TRBV29-1|-|many|TRBJ2-1
CSVEYLTRGGYEQFF
TGCAGCGTTGAATACCTGACGAGGGGAGGTTATGAGCAGTTCTTC
>TRBV27|-|many|TRBJ2-7
CASSLMDVDSYEQYF
TGTGCCAGCAGCCTAATGGACGTAGACTCCTACGAGCAGTACTTC
>TRBV28|-|-|TRBJ2-4
CATWGGENIQYF
TGTGCCACCTGGGGCGGAGAAAACATTCAGTACTTC
>TRBV7-3|-|few|TRBJ2-7
CASSPTGGREQYF
TGTGCCAGCAGCCCGACTGGGGGGAGGGAGCAGTACTTC
>TRBV6-1|-|few|TRBJ1-2
CASGTGKNYGYTF
TGTGCCAGCGGAACCGGGAAGAACTATGGCTACACCTTC
>TRBV7-9|-|-|TRBJ1-6
CASSRPSASPLHF
TGTGCCAGCAGCCGTCCCTCGGCGTCACCCCTCCACTTT
>TRBV20-1|TRBD2|-|TRBJ2-7
CSARATTGREGQGQYF
TGCAGTGCTAGAGCTACCACTGGGCGGGAGGGCCAGGGGCAGTACTTC
>TRBV3-1|-|-|TRBJ2-1
CASSQEAGWGEQFF
TGTGCCAGCAGCCAAGAAGCAGGGTGGGGAGAGCAGTTCTTC
>TRBV9|TRBD1|few|TRBJ2-6
CASAKTGAGGANVLTF
TGTGCCAGCGCAAAGACAGGGGCAGGTGGGGCCAACGTCCTGACTTTC
>TRBV19|TRBD2|many|TRBJ2-1
CASSMGGRAYNEQFF
TGTGCCAGTAGTATGGGCGGGAGGGCCTACAATGAGCAGTTCTTC
>TRBV6-6|-|many|TRBJ2-5
CASSYGTPAGETQYF
TGTGCCAGCAGTTACGGGACCCCGGCGGGAGAGACCCAGTACTTC
>TRBV29-1|TRBD1|-|TRBJ2-7
CSVEDGRGQREQYF
TGCAGCGTTGAAGATGGTAGGGGACAGCGGGAGCAGTACTTC